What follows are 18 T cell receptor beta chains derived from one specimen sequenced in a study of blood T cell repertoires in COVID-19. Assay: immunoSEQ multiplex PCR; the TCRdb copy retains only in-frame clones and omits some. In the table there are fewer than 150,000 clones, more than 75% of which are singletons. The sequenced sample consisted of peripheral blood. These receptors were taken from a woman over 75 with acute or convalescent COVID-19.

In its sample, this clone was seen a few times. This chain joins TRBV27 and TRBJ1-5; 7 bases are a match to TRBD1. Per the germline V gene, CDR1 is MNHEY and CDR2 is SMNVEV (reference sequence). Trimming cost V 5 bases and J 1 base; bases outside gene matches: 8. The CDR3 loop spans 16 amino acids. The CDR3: CASSPLGQESNQPQHF. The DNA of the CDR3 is TGTGCCAGCAGTCCCCTCGGACAGGAAAGCAATCAGCCCCAGCATTTT.

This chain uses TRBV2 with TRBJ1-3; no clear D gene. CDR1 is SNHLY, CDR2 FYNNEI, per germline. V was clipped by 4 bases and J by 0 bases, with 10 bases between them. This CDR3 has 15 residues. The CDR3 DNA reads TGTGCCAGCAGTGTCAGTATGATCTCTGGAAACACCATATATTTT. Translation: CASSVSMISGNTIYF.

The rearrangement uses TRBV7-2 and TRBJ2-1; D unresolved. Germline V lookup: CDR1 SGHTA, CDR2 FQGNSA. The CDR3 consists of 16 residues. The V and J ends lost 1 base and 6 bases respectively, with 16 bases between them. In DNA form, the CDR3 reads TGTGCCAGCAGCTTAGAAATAGCATGGGTGGGCAATGAGCAGTTCTTC. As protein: CASSLEIAWVGNEQFF.

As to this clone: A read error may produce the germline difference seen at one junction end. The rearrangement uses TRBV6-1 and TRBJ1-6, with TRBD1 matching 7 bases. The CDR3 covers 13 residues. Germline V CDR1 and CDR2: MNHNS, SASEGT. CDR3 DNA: TGTGCCAGCAGTGAATGGGGTACAGGGGTTATTGACTTT. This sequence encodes CASSEWGTGVIDF.

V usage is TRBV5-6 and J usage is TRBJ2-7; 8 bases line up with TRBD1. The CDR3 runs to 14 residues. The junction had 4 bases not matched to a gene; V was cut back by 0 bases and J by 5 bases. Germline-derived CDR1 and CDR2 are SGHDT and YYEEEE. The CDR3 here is CASSLGRTGNEQYF. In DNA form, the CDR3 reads TGTGCCAGCAGCTTGGGTAGGACAGGGAACGAGCAGTACTTC.

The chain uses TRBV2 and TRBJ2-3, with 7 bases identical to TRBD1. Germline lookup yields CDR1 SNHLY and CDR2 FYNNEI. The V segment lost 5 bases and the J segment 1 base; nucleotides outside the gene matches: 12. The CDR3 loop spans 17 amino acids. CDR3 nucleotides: TGTGCCAGCAGTAAGAACAGGGGCACCCCCGGCACAGATACGCAGTATTTT. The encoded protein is CASSKNRGTPGTDTQYF.

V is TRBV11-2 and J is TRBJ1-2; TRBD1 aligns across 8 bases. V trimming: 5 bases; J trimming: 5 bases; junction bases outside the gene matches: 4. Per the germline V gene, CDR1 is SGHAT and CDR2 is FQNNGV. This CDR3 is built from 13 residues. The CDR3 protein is CASSLDREYGYTF. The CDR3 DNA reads TGTGCCAGCAGCCTGGACAGGGAATATGGCTACACCTTC.

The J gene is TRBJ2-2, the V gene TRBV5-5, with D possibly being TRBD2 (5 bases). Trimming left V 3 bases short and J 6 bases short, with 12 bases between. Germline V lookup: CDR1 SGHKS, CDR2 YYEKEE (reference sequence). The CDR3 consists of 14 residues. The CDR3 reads CASSSQQAAGELFF. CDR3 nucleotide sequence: TGTGCCAGCAGCTCCCAACAAGCGGCCGGGGAGCTGTTTTTT. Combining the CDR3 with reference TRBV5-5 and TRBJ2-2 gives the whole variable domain DAGVTQSPTHLIKTRGQQVTLRCSPISGHKSVSWYQQVLGQGPQFIFQYYEKEERGRGNFPDRFSARQFPNYSSELNVNALLLGDSALYLCASSSQQAAGELFFGEGSRLTVL.

This chain's CDR3 is CASSPGQGGRNTEAFF. The CDR3 bases are TGTGCCAGCAGCCCGGGACAGGGCGGCCGGAACACTGAAGCTTTCTTT. The gene calls are TRBV3-1 (or the pseudogene TRBV3-2) and TRBJ1-1; 9 nucleotides line up with TRBD1. V shed 4 bases and J 1 base; nucleotides not matched to a gene: 7. Looked up from germline, CDR1 is LGHDT and CDR2 is YNNKEL (reference sequence). The CDR3 loop spans 16 amino acids.

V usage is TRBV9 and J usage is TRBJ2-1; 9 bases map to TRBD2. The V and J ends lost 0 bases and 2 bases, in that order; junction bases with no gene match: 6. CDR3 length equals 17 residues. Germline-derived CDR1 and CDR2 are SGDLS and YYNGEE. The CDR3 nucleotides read TGTGCCAGCAGCGTAGGGGCTAGCGGGGAACCCTACAATGAGCAGTTCTTC. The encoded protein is CASSVGASGEPYNEQFF.

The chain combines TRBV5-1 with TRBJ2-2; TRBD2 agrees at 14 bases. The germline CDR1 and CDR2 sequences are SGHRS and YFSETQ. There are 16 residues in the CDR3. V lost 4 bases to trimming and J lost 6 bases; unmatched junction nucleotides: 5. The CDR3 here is CASSIGLAGGAGELFF. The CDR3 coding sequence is TGCGCCAGCAGCATTGGACTAGCGGGAGGAGCCGGGGAGCTGTTTTTT.

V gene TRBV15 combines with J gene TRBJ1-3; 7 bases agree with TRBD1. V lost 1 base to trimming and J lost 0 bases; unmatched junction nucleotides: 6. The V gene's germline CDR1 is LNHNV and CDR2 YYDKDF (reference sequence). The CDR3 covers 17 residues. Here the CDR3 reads CATSRVTGATSGNTIYF. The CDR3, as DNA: TGTGCCACCAGCAGAGTCACAGGGGCGACCTCTGGAAACACCATATATTTT.

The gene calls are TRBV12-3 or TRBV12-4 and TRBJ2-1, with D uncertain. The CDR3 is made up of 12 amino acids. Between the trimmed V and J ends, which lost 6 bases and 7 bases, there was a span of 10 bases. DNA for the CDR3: TGTGCCAGCAGCCCCTCCCAGAATGAGCAGTTCTTC. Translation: CASSPSQNEQFF.

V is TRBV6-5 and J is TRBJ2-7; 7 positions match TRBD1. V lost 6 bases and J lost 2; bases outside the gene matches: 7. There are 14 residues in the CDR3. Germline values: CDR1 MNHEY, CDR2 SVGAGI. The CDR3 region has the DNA TGTGCCAGCAGGGGTGAGACAGGGACCTACGAGCAGTACTTC. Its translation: CASRGETGTYEQYF.

The CDR3 nucleotides are TGTGCCAGCAGCTTACTAGCGGACAATACGCAGTATTTT. Protein sequence: CASSLLADNTQYF. This chain joins TRBV11-2 and TRBJ2-3, with 7 bases aligning to TRBD2. J gave up 7 bases and V 2 bases, and 3 bases lay outside the gene matches. CDR1 is SGHAT and CDR2 is FQNNGV in the germline V gene. The CDR3 spans 13 residues.

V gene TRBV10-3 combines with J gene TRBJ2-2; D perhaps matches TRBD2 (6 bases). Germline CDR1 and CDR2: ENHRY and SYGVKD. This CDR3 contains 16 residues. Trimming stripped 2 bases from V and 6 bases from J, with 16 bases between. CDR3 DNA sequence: TGTGCCATCAGTGAGGCGGCGGGAAGTAGTCCCGGGGAGCTGTTTTTT. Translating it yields CAISEAAGSSPGELFF.

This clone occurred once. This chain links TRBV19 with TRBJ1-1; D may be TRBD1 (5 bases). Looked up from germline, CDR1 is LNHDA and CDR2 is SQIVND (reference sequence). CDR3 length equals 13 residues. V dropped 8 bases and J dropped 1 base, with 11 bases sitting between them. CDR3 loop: CASHTGKNTEAFF. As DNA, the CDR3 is TGTGCCAGTCATACAGGAAAGAACACTGAAGCTTTCTTT.

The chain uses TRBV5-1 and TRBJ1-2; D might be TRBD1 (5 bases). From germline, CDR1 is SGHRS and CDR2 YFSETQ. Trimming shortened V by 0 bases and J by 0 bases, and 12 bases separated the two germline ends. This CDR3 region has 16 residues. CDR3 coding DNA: TGCGCCAGCAGCTTGGTTTCCAGGGTAGCTAACTATGGCTACACCTTC. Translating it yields CASSLVSRVANYGYTF.